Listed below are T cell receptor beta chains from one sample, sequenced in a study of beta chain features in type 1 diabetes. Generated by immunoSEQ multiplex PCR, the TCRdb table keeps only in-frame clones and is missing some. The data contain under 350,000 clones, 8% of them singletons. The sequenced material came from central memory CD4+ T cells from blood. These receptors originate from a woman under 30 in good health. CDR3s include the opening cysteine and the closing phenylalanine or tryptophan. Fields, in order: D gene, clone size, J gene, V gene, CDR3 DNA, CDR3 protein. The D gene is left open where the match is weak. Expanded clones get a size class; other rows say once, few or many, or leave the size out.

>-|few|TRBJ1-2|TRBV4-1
TGCGCCAGCAGTGCGGACGTGGACAGTCGATATGGCTACACCTTC
CASSADVDSRYGYTF
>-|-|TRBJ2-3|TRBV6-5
TGTGCCAGCAGTTACGCTGGGCCCCCCACAGATACGCAGTATTTT
CASSYAGPPTDTQYF
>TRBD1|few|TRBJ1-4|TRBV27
TGTGCCAGCAGTGCCCTGGACAGGGGTCTGTCTAATGAAAAACTGTTTTTT
CASSALDRGLSNEKLFF
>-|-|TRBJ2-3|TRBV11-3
TGTGCCAGCAGCCTCTTTCCCACAGATACGCAGTATTTT
CASSLFPTDTQYF
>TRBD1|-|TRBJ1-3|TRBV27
TGTGCCAGCAGTCCCCGGACAGGGGGAAACACCATATATTTT
CASSPRTGGNTIYF
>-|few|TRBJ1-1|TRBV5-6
TGTGCCAGCAGCTTGGGTAGGTTTAACGGGGAAGCCACTGAAGCTTTCTTT
CASSLGRFNGEATEAFF
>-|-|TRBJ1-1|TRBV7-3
TGTGCCAGCAGCTATGACAGGAACACTGAAGCTTTCTTT
CASSYDRNTEAFF
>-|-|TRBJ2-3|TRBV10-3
TGTGCCATCAGGGACATATTTACACAAGATACGCAGTATTTT
CAIRDIFTQDTQYF
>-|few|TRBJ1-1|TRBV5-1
TGCGCCAGCAGCGCGGCAGGGTACGTTGAAGCTTTCTTT
CASSAAGYVEAFF
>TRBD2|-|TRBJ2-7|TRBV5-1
TGCGCCAGCAGCTTAGGAGTAGCGGGAGGCGAGCAGTACTTC
CASSLGVAGGEQYF
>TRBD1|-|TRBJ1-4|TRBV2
TGTGCCAGCGCTTTGGACAGGTCCCGCGCACTGTTTTTT
CASALDRSRALFF
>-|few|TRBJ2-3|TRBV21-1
TGTGCCAGCAGCATTCGGGGGCCTCATACGCAGTATTTT
CASSIRGPHTQYF
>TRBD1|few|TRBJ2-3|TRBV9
TGTGCCAGCAGCGTAGTAGAAGAAGGGGGCTCAGCAGATACGCAGTATTTT
CASSVVEEGGSADTQYF
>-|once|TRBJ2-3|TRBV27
TGTGCCAGCAGTGGCCTGCGCGCTGTAGCCCCGCGGGCTACGCAGTATTTT
CASSGLRAVAPRATQYF
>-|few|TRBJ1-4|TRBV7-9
TGTGCCAGCAGCCCGCAGGGTGATGGTGAAAAACTGTTTTTT
CASSPQGDGEKLFF
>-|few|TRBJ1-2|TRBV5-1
TGCGCCAGCACCCTGGGGGACAACAATGGCTACACCTTC
CASTLGDNNGYTF
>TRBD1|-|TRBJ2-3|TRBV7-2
TGTGCCAGCAGCGTAGCCCGCTCGACAGGGCAAGCGGATACGCAGTATTTT
CASSVARSTGQADTQYF
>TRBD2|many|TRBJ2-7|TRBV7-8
TGTGCCAGCAGCTCCCTAGCGGGACACGAGCAGTACTTC
CASSSLAGHEQYF
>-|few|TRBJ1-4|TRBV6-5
TGTGCCAGCAGTGGTAGCAGGATTGGTGAAAAACTGTTTTTT
CASSGSRIGEKLFF
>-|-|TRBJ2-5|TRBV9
TGTGCCAGCAGCCGGGTTGGGGAGACCCAGTACTTC
CASSRVGETQYF
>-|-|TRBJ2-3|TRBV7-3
TGTGCCAGCTCCGCGGACACAGATACGCAGTATTTT
CASSADTDTQYF
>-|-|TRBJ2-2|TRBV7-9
TGTGCCAGCAGCTTCGGAGGGGGCCGGACCGGGGAGCTGTTTTTT
CASSFGGGRTGELFF
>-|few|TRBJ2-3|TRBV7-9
TGTGCCAGCAGCCCCCCCGGCGGGGAAACAGATACGCAGTATTTT
CASSPPGGETDTQYF
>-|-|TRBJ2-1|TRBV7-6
TGTGCCAGCAGCCCCCGAGGGGTGGCGGGGTTCGGTTCCAATGAGCAGTTCTTC
CASSPRGVAGFGSNEQFF
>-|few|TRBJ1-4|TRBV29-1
TGCAGCGTTGCGGGGTGGCGGTCGGGTGAAAAACTGTTTTTT
CSVAGWRSGEKLFF
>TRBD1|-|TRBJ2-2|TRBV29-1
TGCAGCGTTGCCAGGACAGGGGACACCGGGGAGCTGTTTTTT
CSVARTGDTGELFF
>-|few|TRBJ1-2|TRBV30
TGTGCCTGGAGGATACGAGACAGAAGGAATGGCTACACCTTC
CAWRIRDRRNGYTF
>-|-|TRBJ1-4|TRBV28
TGTGCCAGCAGTCCTCCGGATAATGAAAAACTGTTTTTT
CASSPPDNEKLFF
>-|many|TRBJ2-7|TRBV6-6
TGTGCCAGCAGAGGGGACCGCAGGGATCGCGGGAACGAGCAGTACTTC
CASRGDRRDRGNEQYF
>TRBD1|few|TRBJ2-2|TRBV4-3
TGCGCCAGCAGCCAAGCCCCCGGGACAGGGGACACCGGGGAGCTGTTTTTT
CASSQAPGTGDTGELFF
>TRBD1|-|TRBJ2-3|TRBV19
TGTGCCAGTAGTCCAGACAGGGGGTGGGATACGCAGTATTTT
CASSPDRGWDTQYF
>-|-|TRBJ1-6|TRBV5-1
TGCGCCAGCAGCACTCAACCCATTTCAGACCCTTCACCCCTCCACTTT
CASSTQPISDPSPLHF
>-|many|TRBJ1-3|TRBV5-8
TGTGCCAGCAGCTTGGCCGCGGGGATCCACCGGAACACCATATATTTT
CASSLAAGIHRNTIYF
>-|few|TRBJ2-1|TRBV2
TGTGCCAGCAGCTCCGGACGTTCTCCCAATGAGCAGTTCTTC
CASSSGRSPNEQFF
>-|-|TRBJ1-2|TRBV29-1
TGCACCACGGCGAGGGACATCAATAACTATGGCTACACCTTC
CTTARDINNYGYTF
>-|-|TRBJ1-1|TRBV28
TGTGCCACCCAGGCCCCCCAGAACACTGAAGCTTTCTTT
CATQAPQNTEAFF
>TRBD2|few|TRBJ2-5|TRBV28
TGTGCCAGCAGTTACCTCAAGAGGACTAGCGGGGGGCAAGAGACCCAGTACTTC
CASSYLKRTSGGQETQYF
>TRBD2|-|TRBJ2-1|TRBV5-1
TGCGCCAGCAGCATTGGACTAGCGGGGTACAATGAGCAGTTCTTC
CASSIGLAGYNEQFF
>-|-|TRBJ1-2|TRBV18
TGTGCCAGCTCGCCGGAATATGGAGGGAACTATGGCTACACCTTC
CASSPEYGGNYGYTF
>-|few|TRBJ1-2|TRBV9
TGTGCCAGCAGCGTAGGTCTCAGAATCGATCCGGGAGGCTACACCTTC
CASSVGLRIDPGGYTF
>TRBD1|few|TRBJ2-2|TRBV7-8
TGTGCCAGCAGCTTCGACAGGGTGAACACCGGGGAGCTGTTTTTT
CASSFDRVNTGELFF
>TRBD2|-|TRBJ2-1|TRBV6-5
TGTGCCAGCAACCACCTGGGGGGGAGTGAGCAGTTCTTC
CASNHLGGSEQFF
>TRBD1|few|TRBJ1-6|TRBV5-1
TGCGCCAGCAGCTTGGACTGGACAGGGACAAGTTCACCCCTCCACTTT
CASSLDWTGTSSPLHF
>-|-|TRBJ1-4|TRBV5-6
TGTGCCAGCAGCTGGCCGGGGGTGGATGAAAAACTGTTTTTT
CASSWPGVDEKLFF
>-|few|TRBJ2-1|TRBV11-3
TGTGCCAGCAGCTTAGCACCAAAAGACTCCAGGGGTTCTGACAATGAGCAGTTCTTC
CASSLAPKDSRGSDNEQFF
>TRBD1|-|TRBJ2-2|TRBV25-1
TGTGCCAGCGTAAGGGCGGGACAGGGGTATACCGGGGAGCTGTTTTTT
CASVRAGQGYTGELFF